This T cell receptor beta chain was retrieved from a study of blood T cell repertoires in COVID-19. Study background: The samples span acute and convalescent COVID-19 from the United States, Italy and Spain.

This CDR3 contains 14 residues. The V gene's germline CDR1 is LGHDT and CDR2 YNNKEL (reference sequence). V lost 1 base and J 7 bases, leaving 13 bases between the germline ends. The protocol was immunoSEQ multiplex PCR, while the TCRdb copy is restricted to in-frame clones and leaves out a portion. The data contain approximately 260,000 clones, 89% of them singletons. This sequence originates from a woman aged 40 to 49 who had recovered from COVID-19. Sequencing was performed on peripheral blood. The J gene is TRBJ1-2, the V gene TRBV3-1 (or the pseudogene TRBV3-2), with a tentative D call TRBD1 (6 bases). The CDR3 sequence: CASSQGGGGSGYTF. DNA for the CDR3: TGTGCCAGCAGCCAAGGGGGCGGGGGCTCTGGCTACACCTTC.